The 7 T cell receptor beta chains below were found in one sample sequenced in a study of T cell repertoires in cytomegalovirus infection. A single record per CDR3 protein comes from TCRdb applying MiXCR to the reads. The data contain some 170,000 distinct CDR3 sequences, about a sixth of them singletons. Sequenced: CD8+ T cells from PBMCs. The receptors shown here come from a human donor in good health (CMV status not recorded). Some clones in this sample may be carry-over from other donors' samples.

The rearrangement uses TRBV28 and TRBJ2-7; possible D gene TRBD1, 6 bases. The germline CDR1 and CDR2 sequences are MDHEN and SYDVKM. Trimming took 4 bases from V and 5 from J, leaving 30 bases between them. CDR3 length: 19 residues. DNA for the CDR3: TGTGCCAGCAGTTCCTGGGACATTTTCAAGTGGCAGCGCCCAAACGAGCAGTACTTC. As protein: CASSSWDIFKWQRPNEQYF.

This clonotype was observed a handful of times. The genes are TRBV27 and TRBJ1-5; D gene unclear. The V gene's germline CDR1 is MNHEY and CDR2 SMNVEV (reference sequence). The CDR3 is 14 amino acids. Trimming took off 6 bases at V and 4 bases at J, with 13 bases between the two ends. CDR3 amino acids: CASSRGPTNQPQHF. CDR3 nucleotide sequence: TGTGCCAGCAGCCGGGGTCCAACAAATCAGCCCCAGCATTTT.

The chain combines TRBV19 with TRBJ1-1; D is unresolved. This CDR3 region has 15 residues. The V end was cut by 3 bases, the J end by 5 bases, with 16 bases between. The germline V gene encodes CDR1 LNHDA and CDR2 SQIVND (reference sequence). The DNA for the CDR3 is TGTGCCAGTAGTATGTGGGAAGGGCGACGGACTGAAGCTTTCTTT. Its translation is CASSMWEGRRTEAFF.

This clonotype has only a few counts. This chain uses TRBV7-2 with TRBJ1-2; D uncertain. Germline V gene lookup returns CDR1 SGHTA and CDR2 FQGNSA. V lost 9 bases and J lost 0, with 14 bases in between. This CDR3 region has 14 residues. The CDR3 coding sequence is TGTGCCAGTCGCTTAGAGCCCTCTAACTATGGCTACACCTTC. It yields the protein CASRLEPSNYGYTF.

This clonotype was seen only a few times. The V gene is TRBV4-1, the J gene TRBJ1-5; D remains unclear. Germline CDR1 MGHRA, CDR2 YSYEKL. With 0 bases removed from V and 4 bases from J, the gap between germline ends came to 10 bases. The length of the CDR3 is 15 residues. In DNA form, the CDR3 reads TGCGCCAGCAGCCAAGATCACAAGGCGAATCAGCCCCAGCATTTT. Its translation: CASSQDHKANQPQHF.

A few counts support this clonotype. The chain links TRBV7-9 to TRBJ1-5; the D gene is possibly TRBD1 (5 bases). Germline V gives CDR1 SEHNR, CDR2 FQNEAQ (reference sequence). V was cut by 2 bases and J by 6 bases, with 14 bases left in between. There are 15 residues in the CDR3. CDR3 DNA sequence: TGTGCCAGCAGCTTAATCGGAGGGACCGGTCAGCCCCAGCATTTT. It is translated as CASSLIGGTGQPQHF.

For the CDR3, the DNA is TGTGCCAGCAGGCAGGAACTTGGAGGCACTGAGCAGTTCTTC. The encoded protein is CASRQELGGTEQFF. This chain uses TRBV6-1 with TRBJ2-1; a weak D match, TRBD2 (5 bases). Germline loops: CDR1 MNHNS, CDR2 SASEGT. The CDR3 contains 14 residues. V shed 6 bases and J shed 9 bases, with 18 bases lying between them.